The clone carrying this T cell receptor (beta chain) was detected a few times. Its target is not known. This sample is part of a study of beta chain features in type 1 diabetes. Sequencing targeted expressed TCRB transcripts, as all isolated RNA had been reverse transcribed. Profiling relied on immunoSEQ multiplex PCR, and the TCRdb table lists in-frame clones only, not all of them. The sample has about 340,000 clones; approximately 13% are singletons. Study-level findings and limits: Within each of all four CD4+ subsets, Type 1 diabetes patients had TCRB CDR3s that were moderately but significantly shorter.

Unmatched junction bases numbered 4, after V lost 2 bases and J lost 5 bases. The CDR3 totals 14 residues. Per germline, CDR1 MNHEY and CDR2 SVGAGI. The clonotype was recovered from a woman under 30 with type 1 diabetes. The chain has TRBV6-5 and TRBJ1-1; 8 bases line up with TRBD1. Sequencing used naive CD4+ T cells from blood. CDR3: CASSYQTGATEAFF. In nucleotides, the CDR3 is TGTGCCAGCAGTTACCAGACAGGGGCGACTGAAGCTTTCTTT.